These T cell receptor beta chains were read from a single sample in a study of T-cell reconstitution after alpha-beta-depleted transplantation in children. One entry per CDR3 protein, called by TCRdb with MiXCR from the PCR reads. Of a few hundred thousand distinct CDR3 sequences in the sample, 27% are singletons; the top ten hold 30% to 40%. The specimen comprised PBMCs, sampled before TCRalphabeta/CD19-depleted stem cell transplant. Receptors were obtained from a boy in the first two years of life with Wiskott-Aldrich syndrome, due to receive a stem cell transplant. Both conserved end residues are part of each CDR3. The order of the fields is J gene, D gene, V gene, clone size, CDR3 DNA, CDR3 protein. D genes are given only for firm matches. Size values are once, few and many counts, or a class for expanded clones, and some rows have none.

J: TRBJ2-2; D: .; V: TRBV6-1; size: .; DNA: TGTGCCAGCAGTGATGGGACGGCACTAGTACTCGGGGAGCTGTTTTTT; CDR3: CASSDGTALVLGELFF
J: TRBJ2-1; D: .; V: TRBV5-1; size: .; DNA: TGCGCCAGCAGCTTGAACGGGGTAGGAAATGAGCAGTTCTTC; CDR3: CASSLNGVGNEQFF
J: TRBJ2-1; D: TRBD2; V: TRBV20-1; size: .; DNA: TGCAGTGCTTATAGCGGGAGAGTCCAGGATGAGCAGTTCTTC; CDR3: CSAYSGRVQDEQFF
J: TRBJ1-5; D: .; V: TRBV29-1; size: .; DNA: TGCAGCGTTGGGGGGTCTGCAGACCAGCCCCAGCATTTT; CDR3: CSVGGSADQPQHF
J: TRBJ2-5; D: TRBD1; V: TRBV28; size: .; DNA: TGTGCCAGCAGTTCCCGGTACCAGGGGGCTGATACCCAGTACTTC; CDR3: CASSSRYQGADTQYF
J: TRBJ2-7; D: .; V: TRBV5-8; size: few; DNA: TGTGCCAGCAGCTTGGGGAGGGCCCTGTACGAGCAGTACTTC; CDR3: CASSLGRALYEQYF
J: TRBJ2-2; D: TRBD2; V: TRBV5-6; size: few; DNA: TGTGCCAGCAGCAGCGGGGGGGAACACGGGGAGCTGTTTTTT; CDR3: CASSSGGEHGELFF
J: TRBJ2-1; D: .; V: TRBV7-9; size: .; DNA: TGTGCCAGCAGTCTCCCAAATCCCGCAAATGAGCAGTTCTTC; CDR3: CASSLPNPANEQFF
J: TRBJ2-3; D: TRBD2; V: TRBV20-1; size: few; DNA: TGCAGTGCTAGCCGTAGCGGGAGTCTCTCAAATACGCAGTATTTT; CDR3: CSASRSGSLSNTQYF
J: TRBJ1-6; D: .; V: TRBV20-1; size: .; DNA: TGCAGTGCTACAACCGGGAGCTCTATAGTTTCACCCCTCCACTTT; CDR3: CSATTGSSIVSPLHF
J: TRBJ2-3; D: TRBD2; V: TRBV30; size: .; DNA: TGTGCCTGGAGTCACCATAGCGGGAGTACGGATACGCAGTATTTT; CDR3: CAWSHHSGSTDTQYF
J: TRBJ2-1; D: .; V: TRBV11-2; size: .; DNA: TGTGCCAGCACCAGGGGACTAAGCTCCTACAATGAGCAGTTCTTC; CDR3: CASTRGLSSYNEQFF
J: TRBJ2-5; D: TRBD2; V: TRBV12-3/TRBV12-4; size: .; DNA: TGTGCCAGCAGTTATCGTACTAGCGACCAAGAGACCCAGTACTTC; CDR3: CASSYRTSDQETQYF
J: TRBJ2-1; D: TRBD2; V: TRBV9; size: few; DNA: TGTGCCAGCAGCGCGCAACCCTACCCGTTAGCGGGAGCCGGCAATGAGCAGTTCTTC; CDR3: CASSAQPYPLAGAGNEQFF
J: TRBJ1-2; D: .; V: TRBV20-1; size: few; DNA: TGCAGTGCTAGGCGTCGGGATGGCTACACCTTC; CDR3: CSARRRDGYTF
J: TRBJ2-5; D: TRBD2; V: TRBV20-1; size: .; DNA: TGCAGTGCTAGTGGCGCTAGCGGAGCTGAGACCCAGTACTTC; CDR3: CSASGASGAETQYF
J: TRBJ2-1; D: .; V: TRBV7-2; size: many; DNA: TGTGCCAGCAGCTTAGGGACTCCATCCTACAATGAGCAGTTCTTC; CDR3: CASSLGTPSYNEQFF
J: TRBJ2-3; D: .; V: TRBV5-5; size: few; DNA: TGTGCCAGCAGCCCTAACAGGGAGACAGATACGCAGTATTTT; CDR3: CASSPNRETDTQYF
J: TRBJ2-7; D: .; V: TRBV28; size: .; DNA: TGTGCCAGCGTCGGGCAGGCGGTGGGCGAGCAGTACTTC; CDR3: CASVGQAVGEQYF
J: TRBJ2-2; D: .; V: TRBV6-5; size: .; DNA: TGTGCCAGCAGTTGTTTAGCGAACACCGGGGAGCTGTTTTTT; CDR3: CASSCLANTGELFF
J: TRBJ2-7; D: TRBD1; V: TRBV11-2; size: .; DNA: TGTGCCAGCAGCGCAGGGACAGGGGGGGGAGGGATACCCTACGAGCAGTACTTC; CDR3: CASSAGTGGGGIPYEQYF
J: TRBJ1-1; D: .; V: TRBV28; size: .; DNA: TGTGCCAGCAGGCTGCTAGCGTGGCACACTGAAGCTTTCTTT; CDR3: CASRLLAWHTEAFF
J: TRBJ1-6; D: .; V: TRBV7-9; size: few; DNA: TGTGCCAGCAGCTTAGTAGGAGAGAATCCACCCCTCCACTTT; CDR3: CASSLVGENPPLHF
J: TRBJ2-1; D: .; V: TRBV24-1; size: few; DNA: TGTGCCACCAGTGATTCGGGCGGAGTGGGGGTCTACAATGAGCAGTTCTTC; CDR3: CATSDSGGVGVYNEQFF
J: TRBJ2-1; D: TRBD2; V: TRBV11-3; size: .; DNA: TGTGCCAGCAGCTTTCCCCCCAGGGGTAGCGGGAGGGTCTACAATGAGCAGTTCTTC; CDR3: CASSFPPRGSGRVYNEQFF
J: TRBJ2-7; D: TRBD2; V: TRBV4-1; size: few; DNA: TGCGCCAGCAGCCCCTTAGTAGCGGGAGGGGGCGAGCAGTACTTC; CDR3: CASSPLVAGGGEQYF
J: TRBJ1-3; D: .; V: TRBV9; size: .; DNA: TGTGCCAGCAGCGTAGATGGTACCTCTGGAAACACCATATATTTT; CDR3: CASSVDGTSGNTIYF
J: TRBJ2-1; D: TRBD2; V: TRBV20-1; size: .; DNA: TGCAGTGCTAGAGATAGCGGGAGTCCCTACAATGAGCAGTTCTTC; CDR3: CSARDSGSPYNEQFF
J: TRBJ1-5; D: .; V: TRBV5-5; size: few; DNA: TGTGCCAGCAGGAGGACAGCGGGTCAGCCCCAGCATTTT; CDR3: CASRRTAGQPQHF
J: TRBJ2-7; D: .; V: TRBV10-1; size: few; DNA: TGCGCCAGCAGTGCGGGGATCGGGCAGTACTTC; CDR3: CASSAGIGQYF
J: TRBJ2-5; D: .; V: TRBV20-1; size: many; DNA: TGCAGTGCTCGAGACAACCAAGAGACCCAGTACTTC; CDR3: CSARDNQETQYF
J: TRBJ2-2; D: TRBD1; V: TRBV12-3/TRBV12-4; size: few; DNA: TGTGCCAGCAGTGTGACAGGGGTCGGGGAGCTGTTTTTT; CDR3: CASSVTGVGELFF
J: TRBJ1-1; D: .; V: TRBV5-1; size: .; DNA: TGCGCCAGCAGCGATCTGCTCTCGGGGTCCGGAGACACTGAAGCTTTCTTT; CDR3: CASSDLLSGSGDTEAFF
J: TRBJ2-3; D: .; V: TRBV15; size: few; DNA: TGTGCCACCAGCGGGCAACAGGGAAGAGTTGGGCCAGATACGCAGTATTTT; CDR3: CATSGQQGRVGPDTQYF
J: TRBJ2-1; D: .; V: TRBV5-1; size: .; DNA: TGCGCCAGCGCGCGAGGGCCCGGTAGTGAGCAGTTCTTC; CDR3: CASARGPGSEQFF
J: TRBJ2-1; D: .; V: TRBV18; size: .; DNA: TGTGCCAGCTCATCCCTAGCGAACTACAATGAGCAGTTCTTC; CDR3: CASSSLANYNEQFF
J: TRBJ2-5; D: TRBD2; V: TRBV12-3/TRBV12-4; size: few; DNA: TGTGCCAGCACCCCGGGAGGGTCCAGGACCCAGTACTTC; CDR3: CASTPGGSRTQYF
J: TRBJ2-1; D: .; V: TRBV30; size: .; DNA: TGTGCCTGTCCGAGGGGGAGGCCCAGCTCCTACAATGAGCAGTTCTTC; CDR3: CACPRGRPSSYNEQFF
J: TRBJ2-3; D: TRBD2; V: TRBV6-5; size: .; DNA: TGTGCCAGCAGTTCCCTAGCGGACTCCAGCACAGATACGCAGTATTTT; CDR3: CASSSLADSSTDTQYF